One and the same sample provided the 21 T cell receptor beta chains below, sequenced in a study of blood T cells in healthy people across ages. A second about 6 to 12 cycle PCR used barcoded and J-beta primers. TCRdb re-called the 5' RACE reads through MiXCR, storing one row per CDR3 protein. This table holds under 700,000 distinct CDR3 sequences, 24% found once. The same data also went into a second study, on T cells of mothers and their children.

The source material was blood. These receptors all stem from a boy aged 10-17 years in good health.

This chain links TRBV6-5 with TRBJ2-4, with 10 bases lining up with TRBD1. Germline V gene data show CDR1 as MNHEY and CDR2 as SVGAGI. The trim removed 4 bases at V and 4 bases at J, leaving 10 bases unmatched. There are 17 residues in the CDR3. CDR3 sequence reads: CASSSTPWGQGKNIQYF. CDR3 nucleotides: TGTGCCAGCAGTTCAACCCCGTGGGGACAGGGGAAAAACATTCAGTACTTC.

This chain joins TRBV6-1 and TRBJ2-1, with TRBD2 identical over 11 bases. J gave up 8 bases and V 6 bases, and 12 bases lay outside the gene matches. Germline V gene sequence: CDR1 MNHNS, CDR2 SASEGT. The CDR3 is 16 residues long. DNA for the CDR3: TGTGCCAGCAGCCCCCTGGCTAGCGGGAGGAGAGATGAGCAGTTCTTC. Residues: CASSPLASGRRDEQFF.

This sequence joins TRBV27 and TRBJ2-5; D unclear. The J call may not be correct, given that the DNA end is closer to TRBJ2-7. Germline V gene lookup returns CDR1 MNHEY and CDR2 SMNVEV (reference sequence). The CDR3 is made up of 16 amino acids. The CDR3, as DNA: TGTGCCAGCAGTTTATCGGTCGGAGCTGAGGTGGACGAGCAGTACTTC. Protein product: CASSLSVGAEVDEQYF.

This clonotype was found a few times. The chain couples TRBV6-1 to TRBJ2-5; weak D call: TRBD2 (5 bases). The J call may be mistaken, given a closer DNA end match to TRBJ2-7. The CDR3 extends over 14 amino acids. The germline V gene encodes CDR1 MNHNS and CDR2 SASEGT. The CDR3 DNA is TGTGCCAGCAGGGTGGGGAGCATCTTCTACGAGCAGTACTTC. It translates to CASRVGSIFYEQYF.

Concerning this clonotype: The junction and the germline gene differ at one end; a read error may be behind it. The V and J genes are TRBV3-1 and TRBJ2-7; maybe TRBD2 (6 bases). Germline lookup yields CDR1 LGHDT and CDR2 YNNKEL (reference sequence). The CDR3 consists of 13 residues. The CDR3 reads CASSQAGVTEQHF. The CDR3 coding sequence is TGTGCCAGCAGCCAAGCGGGAGTAACCGAGCAGCACTTC.

In its sample, this clonotype was seen a few times. The rearrangement links TRBV4-2 to TRBJ2-7, with 10 bases aligning to TRBD2. The CDR3 extends over 17 amino acids. The V gene's germline CDR1 is LGHNA and CDR2 YNFKEQ. J was trimmed by 2 bases and V by 1 base; bases with no gene match: 8. The CDR3 protein is CASSQGLAGVIPYEQYF. The CDR3 DNA reads TGTGCCAGCAGCCAAGGGCTAGCGGGAGTCATCCCCTACGAGCAGTACTTC.

Comments on this clonotype: A junction end diverges from the germline sequence, so it may reflect a read error. This chain uses TRBV7-7 with TRBJ2-2; 7 bases map to TRBD2. The CDR3 is 15 residues long. Germline V lookup: CDR1 SSHAT, CDR2 FNYEAQ (reference sequence). The DNA of the CDR3 is TGTGCTAGCAGCTTACTTCTAGCGGACACCGGGGAGCTGTTTTTT. Amino acids: CASSLLLADTGELFF.

This chain uses TRBV4-3 with TRBJ2-1; 10 bases are a match to TRBD2. The V and J ends lost 3 bases and 7 bases, in that order; junction bases with no gene match: 3. Germline lookup yields CDR1 LGHNA and CDR2 YSLEER. The CDR3 extends over 14 amino acids. The DNA for the CDR3 is TGCGCCAGCAGCCATGGACTAGCGGTGAATGAGCAGTTCTTC. This encodes CASSHGLAVNEQFF.

The V gene is TRBV2, the J gene TRBJ2-3, with D hard to call. The V gene's germline CDR1 is SNHLY and CDR2 FYNNEI. This CDR3 is built from 18 residues. With 6 bases removed from V and 6 bases from J, the gap between germline ends came to 28 bases. The CDR3 sequence: CASRLPVDGSPRVDTQYF. In DNA form, the CDR3 reads TGTGCCAGCAGACTACCTGTAGATGGGTCTCCTAGGGTTGATACGCAGTATTTT.

This clonotype turned up a few times. The rearrangement joins TRBV5-6 to TRBJ1-4; D is ambiguous. From germline, CDR1 is SGHDT and CDR2 YYEEEE. The V and J ends lost 3 bases and 3 bases respectively, with 12 bases between them. This CDR3 has 15 amino acids. The CDR3 DNA follows: TGTGCCAGCAGCTCCGGGTTGCGATCTAATGAAAAACTGTTTTTT. Protein product: CASSSGLRSNEKLFF.

A note on this clonotype: No conserved phenylalanine or tryptophan is present at the end of the CDR3, so a read error is the likely explanation. V gene TRBV4-3 combines with J gene TRBJ1-2; D is unclear. V lost 1 base and J 6 bases, leaving 18 bases between the germline ends. Germline V gene sequence: CDR1 LGHNA, CDR2 YSLEER. This CDR3 contains 16 residues. CDR3 residues: CASSQGSTPGSHGYTI. DNA of the CDR3: TGCGCCAGCAGCCAAGGTTCAACCCCCGGGAGCCATGGCTACACCATC.

As DNA, the CDR3 is TGTGCCAGCAGTAAAGGACTGATTGGCGAGCAGTACTTC. Protein sequence: CASSKGLIGEQYF. The rearrangement joins TRBV6-2 or TRBV6-3 to TRBJ2-7; D possibly corresponds to TRBD2 (5 bases). Trimming cost V 5 bases and J 6 bases, with 14 bases left between them. The CDR3 sequence is 13 residues long. CDR1 MNHEY and CDR2 SVGEGT come from the germline V gene.

This clonotype came up a few times. The chain has TRBV12-3 or TRBV12-4 and TRBJ2-3; 13 positions match TRBD2. The CDR3 is made up of 15 amino acids. V dropped 6 bases and J dropped 8; count of bases not matched to a gene: 8. CDR3: CASRTSGGAPPTQYF. In DNA, the CDR3 is TGTGCCAGCAGAACTAGCGGGGGGGCCCCCCCTACGCAGTATTTT.

The rearrangement uses TRBV7-9 and TRBJ1-4, with 7 bases fitting TRBD1. The germline V gene encodes CDR1 SEHNR and CDR2 FQNEAQ (reference sequence). V was pared by 9 bases and J by 8 bases, with 12 bases of the junction left unmatched. This CDR3 contains 14 residues. CDR3 in DNA: TGTGCCAGTTCAACCGGGACAGTGGAGGAAAAACTGTTTTTT. Its protein product is CASSTGTVEEKLFF.

This clonotype was seen at least ten times. The J gene is TRBJ2-5, the V gene TRBV5-1, with 10 bases lining up with TRBD1. The junction had 6 bases not matched to a gene; V was cut back by 5 bases and J by 5 bases. The CDR3 spans 14 residues. Germline assignment: CDR1 SGHRS and CDR2 YFSETQ. The CDR3 nucleotides are TGCGCCAGCAGTACGACAGGGGGCGGTGAGACCCAGTACTTC. It yields the protein CASSTTGGGETQYF.

Only a few counts were recorded for this clonotype. V is TRBV13 and J is TRBJ1-3; D is possibly TRBD1 (5 bases). The CDR3 runs to 18 residues. Germline CDR1 PRHDT, CDR2 FYEKMQ (reference sequence). Trimming removed 5 bases from V and 0 bases from J, with 20 bases in between. CDR3 in amino acids: CASSLPMRGPISGNTIYF. CDR3 DNA: TGTGCCAGCAGCCTTCCCATGAGGGGCCCAATCTCTGGAAACACCATATATTTT.

This chain links TRBV28 with TRBJ1-1; 8 nucleotides line up with TRBD1. This CDR3 comprises 16 residues. The V and J ends lost 5 bases and 1 base, in that order; junction bases with no gene match: 9. Germline V CDR1 and CDR2: MDHEN, SYDVKM. The CDR3 DNA sequence: TGTGCCAGCAGTCCGACAGGGGATTGGGGGAACACTGAAGCTTTCTTT. It translates to CASSPTGDWGNTEAFF.

This clonotype came up once. The rearrangement uses TRBV21-1 and TRBJ2-4; TRBD2, the table's D call, lacks a check against the DNA. TRBV21-1 is listed as a pseudogene. CDR3 length: 16 residues. The CDR3 nucleotides read TGTGCCAGCAGCAATGAGGAGGCCAAGGTCAAAAACATTCAGTACTTC. Its translation is CASSNEEAKVKNIQYF.

This chain uses TRBV6-5 with TRBJ1-4; D is unresolved. Germline lookup yields CDR1 MNHEY and CDR2 SVGAGI. The CDR3 extends over 14 amino acids. V was trimmed by 4 bases and J by 4 bases, leaving 10 bases between them. The CDR3 spells CASSWRVLNEKLFF. The CDR3 DNA is TGTGCCAGCAGTTGGAGGGTCCTTAATGAAAAACTGTTTTTT.

This clonotype turned up a few times. The CDR3 DNA is TGTGCCAGCAGCTCCCAGGGCGGGGGGTACAATGAGCAGTTCTTC. Protein product: CASSSQGGGYNEQFF. The chain employs TRBV11-2 and TRBJ2-1; 8 positions match TRBD2. With V trimmed by 4 bases and J by 4 bases, 6 bases remained unmatched. The CDR3 contains 15 residues. Germline V gene data show CDR1 as SGHAT and CDR2 as FQNNGV. Using reference TRBV11-2 and TRBJ2-1 for the parts outside the CDR3, the full variable domain is EAGVAQSPRYKIIEKRQSVAFWCNPISGHATLYWYQQILGQGPKLLIQFQNNGVVDDSQLPKDRFSAERLKGVDSTLKIQPAKLEDSAVYLCASSSQGGGYNEQFFGPGTRLTVL.

Only a few counts were recorded for this clonotype. This chain uses TRBV13 with TRBJ2-1; perhaps TRBD2 as D (7 bases). The CDR3 length is 15 residues. CDR1 is PRHDT, CDR2 FYEKMQ, per germline (reference sequence). The V gene lost 2 bases and the J gene lost 2 bases, with 10 bases spanning the gap. Here the CDR3 reads CASSLRGAPYNEQFF. CDR3 bases: TGTGCCAGCAGCTTACGGGGGGCGCCCTACAATGAGCAGTTCTTC. Looking up the rest from reference TRBV13 and TRBJ2-1 gives the full variable domain: AAGVIQSPRHLIKEKRETATLKCYPIPRHDTVYWYQQGPGQDPQFLISFYEKMQSDKGSIPDRFSAQQFSDYHSELNMSSLELGDSALYFCASSLRGAPYNEQFFGPGTRLTVL.